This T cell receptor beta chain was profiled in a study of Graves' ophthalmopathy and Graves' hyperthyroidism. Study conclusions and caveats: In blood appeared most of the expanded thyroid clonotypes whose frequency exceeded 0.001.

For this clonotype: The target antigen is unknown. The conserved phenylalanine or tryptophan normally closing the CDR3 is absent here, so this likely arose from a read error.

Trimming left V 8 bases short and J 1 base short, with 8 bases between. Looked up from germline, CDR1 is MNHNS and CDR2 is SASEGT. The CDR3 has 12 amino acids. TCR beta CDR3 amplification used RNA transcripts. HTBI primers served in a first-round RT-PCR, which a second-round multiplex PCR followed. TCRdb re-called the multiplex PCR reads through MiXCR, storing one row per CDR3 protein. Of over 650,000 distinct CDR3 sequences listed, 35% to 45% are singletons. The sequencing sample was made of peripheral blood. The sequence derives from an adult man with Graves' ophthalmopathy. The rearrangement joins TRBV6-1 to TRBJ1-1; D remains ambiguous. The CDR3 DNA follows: TGTGCCAGCCAGGTGGGGAACACTGAAGCTTTCTCT. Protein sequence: CASQVGNTEAFS.